The clone carrying this T cell receptor beta chain has just a few counts. What it binds is unknown. Alongside a J-beta primer mix, a sample-barcoded 5' primer served in a second PCR lasting about 6 to 11 cycles. TCRdb independently ran MiXCR on the 5' RACE reads; one entry per CDR3 protein. The data hold fewer than 2,000,000 distinct CDR3 sequences, with 30% to 40% observed a single time. V was cut by 7 bases and J by 6 bases, with 16 bases left in between. The CDR3 loop spans 14 amino acids. Germline V gene sequence: CDR1 MNHNS, CDR2 SASEGT. The sample belongs to a study of blood T cells in healthy people across ages. Study at large: Capture by template switching was about one barcoded beta molecule per two T cells.

General observations from the study: The study found TCR beta diversity correlated strongly with naive T cell percentage.

The specimen sequenced was blood. This rearrangement joins TRBV6-1 to TRBJ1-5; a weak D match, TRBD1 (5 bases). The source is a human donor in good health. The DNA for the CDR3 is TGTGCCAGCAAGGAGGACATGTCCCCTCAGCCCCAGCATTTT. Translating it yields CASKEDMSPQPQHF.